Presented here are 13 T cell receptor beta chains from one specimen sequenced in a study of shared clonotypes between healthy human individuals. Libraries were prepared by immunoSEQ multiplex PCR; TCRdb keeps only in-frame clonotypes and omits some of them. The table has more than 1 million clones, around 78% seen once. The source material was memory CD4+ T cells from PBMCs. The subset is: CD45RA-negative fraction. These receptor sequences come from a man younger than 30 in good health. Some clones in this sample may be carry-over from other donors' samples.

The V gene is TRBV5-4, the J gene TRBJ2-5; D remains unclear. The germline V gene encodes CDR1 SGHNT and CDR2 YYREEE (reference sequence). The CDR3 extends over 14 amino acids. The V gene lost 4 bases and the J gene lost 5 bases, with 15 bases spanning the gap. CDR3: CASSAPRSGETQYF. The CDR3 nucleotides read TGTGCCAGCAGCGCGCCACGGTCTGGGGAGACCCAGTACTTC.

The V and J genes are TRBV6-6 and TRBJ2-4, with 9 bases identical to TRBD1. From germline, CDR1 is MNHNY and CDR2 SVGAGI (reference sequence). The CDR3 has 13 amino acids. Germline trimming cut 8 bases from V and 9 bases from J; bases unmatched to any gene: 8. CDR3 residues: CASAGQGVGIQYF. The CDR3 region has the DNA TGTGCCAGCGCGGGACAGGGAGTCGGCATTCAGTACTTC.

The chain is built from TRBV6-5 and TRBJ1-1; 7 bases fit TRBD1. Trimming removed 7 bases from V and 3 bases from J; junction bases left unmatched: 5. The CDR3 is made up of 13 amino acids. The germline CDR1 and CDR2 sequences are MNHEY and SVGAGI. The CDR3 loop reads CASTKGQYTEAFF. In DNA, the CDR3 is TGTGCCAGCACAAAGGGACAGTACACTGAAGCTTTCTTT.

The chain links TRBV7-2 to TRBJ2-3; the match to TRBD1 covers 8 bases. This CDR3 has 16 residues. With V trimmed by 1 base and J by 6 bases, 9 bases remained unmatched. Germline CDR1 reads SGHTA; CDR2 reads FQGNSA. The CDR3 region is CASSLVARGPSDTQYF. CDR3 DNA: TGTGCCAGCAGCTTAGTAGCCAGGGGGCCCTCGGATACGCAGTATTTT. The full variable domain, rest sourced from reference TRBV7-2 and TRBJ2-3, is GAGVSQSPSNKVTEKGKDVELRCDPISGHTALYWYRQSLGQGLEFLIYFQGNSAPDKSGLPSDRFSAERTGGSVSTLTIQRTQQEDSAVYLCASSLVARGPSDTQYFGPGTRLTVL.

J is TRBJ2-1 and V is TRBV5-4; the D call may be TRBD1 or TRBD2 (5 bases each). The V and J ends lost 2 bases and 15 bases respectively, with 12 bases between them. CDR3 length equals 11 residues. Germline CDR1 reads SGHNT; CDR2 reads YYREEE (reference sequence). CDR3 sequence: CASSLGDRPFF. Written as DNA, the CDR3 is TGTGCCAGCAGCTTAGGGGACCGCCCGTTCTTC.

The sample holds one count of this clone. This chain uses TRBV7-2 with TRBJ2-5; 7 bases line up with TRBD1. The DNA end is a closer match to TRBJ2-7, so the J assignment may be wrong. Germline V gene lookup returns CDR1 SGHTA and CDR2 FQGNSA. CDR3 length: 15 residues. For the CDR3, the DNA is TGTGCCAGCAGCTTATTTACAGGGGTTGGCAACGAGCAGTACTTC. This codes for CASSLFTGVGNEQYF.

The CDR3 coding sequence is TGCAGTGCCAAGAGCAATGAGCAGTTCTTC. It translates to CSAKSNEQFF. This chain joins TRBV20-1 and TRBJ2-1; D is ambiguous. Trimming pared 6 bases from V and 6 bases from J, leaving 6 bases between. In germline, CDR1 is DFQATT, CDR2 SNEGSKA (reference sequence). This CDR3 has 10 residues.

This chain uses TRBV7-2 with TRBJ1-2; D is undetermined. Germline V lookup: CDR1 SGHTA, CDR2 FQGNSA. Trimming took 4 bases from V and 1 from J, leaving 10 bases between them. CDR3 length equals 14 residues. In nucleotides, the CDR3 is TGTGCCAGCAGCTCCGGGATCCTTAACTATGGCTACACCTTC. It specifies CASSSGILNYGYTF.

The chain joins TRBV4-1 to TRBJ1-2; possible D gene TRBD1, 6 bases. This CDR3 has 15 residues. Germline V gene lookup returns CDR1 MGHRA and CDR2 YSYEKL. The V end was cut by 4 bases, the J end by 0 bases, with 12 bases between. CDR3 residues: CASSPPGQPNYGYTF. In DNA form, the CDR3 reads TGCGCCAGCAGCCCACCAGGACAGCCTAACTATGGCTACACCTTC.

The chain uses TRBV10-3 and TRBJ2-7; no reliable D call. Germline V gives CDR1 ENHRY, CDR2 SYGVKD. Between the trimmed V and J ends, which lost 3 bases and 5 bases, there was a span of 11 bases. The length of the CDR3 is 13 residues. The CDR3 protein is CAISDKGPNEQYF. CDR3 nucleotide sequence: TGTGCCATCAGTGATAAGGGTCCCAACGAGCAGTACTTC.

The V call is TRBV4-3, the J call TRBJ1-1; TRBD1 might be the D (5 bases). CDR3 length: 14 residues. Germline CDR1 is LGHNA and CDR2 is YSLEER. Trimming took 8 bases from V and 4 from J, leaving 17 bases between them. CDR3 loop: CASAQSGTSTEAFF. The CDR3 region has the DNA TGCGCCAGCGCCCAGTCCGGGACGAGCACTGAAGCTTTCTTT.

The chain links TRBV5-4 to TRBJ1-2; maybe TRBD1 (6 bases). Germline CDR1 is SGHNT and CDR2 is YYREEE (reference sequence). V dropped 4 bases and J dropped 7 bases, with 17 bases sitting between them. CDR3 length: 14 residues. The chain's CDR3 is CASSLDRGISGYTF. CDR3 bases: TGTGCCAGCAGCCTGGACAGAGGGATAAGTGGCTACACCTTC. Variable domain in full (rest from reference TRBV5-4 and TRBJ1-2): ETGVTQSPTHLIKTRGQQVTLRCSSQSGHNTVSWYQQALGQGPQFIFQYYREEENGRGNFPPRFSGLQFPNYSSELNVNALELDDSALYLCASSLDRGISGYTFGSGTRLTVV.

In this sample, this clone turned up a few times. J is TRBJ1-6 and V is TRBV10-3; D is perhaps TRBD1 (6 bases). Trimming removed 5 bases from V and 7 bases from J, with 12 bases in between. The CDR3 has 14 amino acids. Looked up from germline, CDR1 is ENHRY and CDR2 is SYGVKD. The CDR3 here is CAISKDSLNSPLHF. The CDR3 DNA follows: TGTGCCATCAGTAAGGACAGTTTGAATTCACCCCTCCACTTT.